The TCR beta chain under discussion was sequenced for a study of shared clonotypes between healthy human individuals. Study-level findings and limits: Generation probability values for non-shared clonotypes were lower than those for clonotypes shared by all four donors.

Assay used: immunoSEQ multiplex PCR; TCRdb lists only in-frame clones, some missing. This sample carries around 700,000 clones, around 67% of them seen once, and the ten largest clones take under 2%. Turning to this clone: Its antigen is undetermined. Other DNA sequences in the same sample also yield this CDR3.

The germline gives CDR1 SGHRS, CDR2 YFSETQ. CDR3 size: 15 residues. V shed 0 bases and J shed 1 base, with 8 bases lying between them. The chain uses TRBV5-1 and TRBJ2-1; D is unresolved. Sequencing was done on a sample of memory CD4+ T cells sorted from blood. Specified subset: CD45RA-negative fraction. This clonotype was obtained from a woman in her twenties or thirties in good health. This chain's CDR3 is CASSLDRGSYNEQFF. CDR3 nucleotides: TGCGCCAGCAGCTTGGACAGAGGTTCCTACAATGAGCAGTTCTTC.